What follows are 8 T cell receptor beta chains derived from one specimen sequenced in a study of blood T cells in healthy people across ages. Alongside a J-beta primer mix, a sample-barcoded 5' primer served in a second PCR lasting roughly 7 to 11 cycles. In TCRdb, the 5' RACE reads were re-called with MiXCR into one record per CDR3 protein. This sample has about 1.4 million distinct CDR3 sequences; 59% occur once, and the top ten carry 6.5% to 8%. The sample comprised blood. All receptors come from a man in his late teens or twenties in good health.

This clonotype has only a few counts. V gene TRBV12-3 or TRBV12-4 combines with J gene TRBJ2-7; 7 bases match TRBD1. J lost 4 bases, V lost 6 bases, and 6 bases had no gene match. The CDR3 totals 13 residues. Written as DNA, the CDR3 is TGTGCCAGCAGCCCAATGACAGGGTACGAGCAGTACTTC. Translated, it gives CASSPMTGYEQYF.

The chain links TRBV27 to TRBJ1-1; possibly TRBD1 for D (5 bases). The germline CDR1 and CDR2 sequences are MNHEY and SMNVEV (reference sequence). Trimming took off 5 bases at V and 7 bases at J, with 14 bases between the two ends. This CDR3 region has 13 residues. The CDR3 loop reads CASSPGTGGEAFF. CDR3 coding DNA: TGTGCCAGCAGTCCCGGGACGGGCGGTGAAGCTTTCTTT.

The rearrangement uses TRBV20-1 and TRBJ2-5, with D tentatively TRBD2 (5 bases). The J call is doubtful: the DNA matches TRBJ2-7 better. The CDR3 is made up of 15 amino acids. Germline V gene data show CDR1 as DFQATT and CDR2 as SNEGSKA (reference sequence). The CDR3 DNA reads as TGCAGTGCTAGGCCCCTGGAGGATAGTGAGAACGAGCAGTACTTC. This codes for CSARPLEDSENEQYF.

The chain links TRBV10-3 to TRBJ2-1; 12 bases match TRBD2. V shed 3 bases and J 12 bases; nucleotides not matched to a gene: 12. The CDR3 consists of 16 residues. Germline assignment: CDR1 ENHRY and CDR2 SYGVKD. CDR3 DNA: TGTGCCATCAGTGAAGGGGCCGGGACTAGCGGGTTTCCGCAGTTCTTC. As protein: CAISEGAGTSGFPQFF.

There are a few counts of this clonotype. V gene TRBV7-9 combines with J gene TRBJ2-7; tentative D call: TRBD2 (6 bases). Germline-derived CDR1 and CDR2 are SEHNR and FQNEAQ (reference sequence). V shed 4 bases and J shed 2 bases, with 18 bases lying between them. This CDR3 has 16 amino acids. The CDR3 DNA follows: TGTGCCAGCAGCTCTCCCGGGTTAGCGGACGCCTACGAGCAGTACTTC. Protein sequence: CASSSPGLADAYEQYF. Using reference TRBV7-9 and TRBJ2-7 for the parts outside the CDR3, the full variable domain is DTGVSQNPRHKITKRGQNVTFRCDPISEHNRLYWYRQTLGQGPEFLTYFQNEAQLEKSRLLSDRFSAERPKGSFSTLEIQRTEQGDSAMYLCASSSPGLADAYEQYFGPGTRLTVT.

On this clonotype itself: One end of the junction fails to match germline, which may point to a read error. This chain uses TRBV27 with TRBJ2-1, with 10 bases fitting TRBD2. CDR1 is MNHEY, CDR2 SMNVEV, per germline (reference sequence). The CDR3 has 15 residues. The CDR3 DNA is TGTCCCAGCAGCCAGCCACTAGCGGGGTACAATGAGCAGTTCTTC. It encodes CPSSQPLAGYNEQFF.

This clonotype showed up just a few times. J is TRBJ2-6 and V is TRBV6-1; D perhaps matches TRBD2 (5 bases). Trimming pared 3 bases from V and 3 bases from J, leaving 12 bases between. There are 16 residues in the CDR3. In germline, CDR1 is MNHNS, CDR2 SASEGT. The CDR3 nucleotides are TGTGCCAGCAGTGACCCTAGCTTCCATGGGGCCAACGTCCTGACTTTC. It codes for CASSDPSFHGANVLTF.

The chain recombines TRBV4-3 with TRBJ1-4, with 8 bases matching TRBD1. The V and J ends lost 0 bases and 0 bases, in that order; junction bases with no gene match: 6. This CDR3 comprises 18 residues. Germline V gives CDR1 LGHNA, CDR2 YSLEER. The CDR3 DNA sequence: TGCGCCAGCAGCCAAGAGGCACAGGGGGGATCAACTAATGAAAAACTGTTTTTT. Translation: CASSQEAQGGSTNEKLFF.